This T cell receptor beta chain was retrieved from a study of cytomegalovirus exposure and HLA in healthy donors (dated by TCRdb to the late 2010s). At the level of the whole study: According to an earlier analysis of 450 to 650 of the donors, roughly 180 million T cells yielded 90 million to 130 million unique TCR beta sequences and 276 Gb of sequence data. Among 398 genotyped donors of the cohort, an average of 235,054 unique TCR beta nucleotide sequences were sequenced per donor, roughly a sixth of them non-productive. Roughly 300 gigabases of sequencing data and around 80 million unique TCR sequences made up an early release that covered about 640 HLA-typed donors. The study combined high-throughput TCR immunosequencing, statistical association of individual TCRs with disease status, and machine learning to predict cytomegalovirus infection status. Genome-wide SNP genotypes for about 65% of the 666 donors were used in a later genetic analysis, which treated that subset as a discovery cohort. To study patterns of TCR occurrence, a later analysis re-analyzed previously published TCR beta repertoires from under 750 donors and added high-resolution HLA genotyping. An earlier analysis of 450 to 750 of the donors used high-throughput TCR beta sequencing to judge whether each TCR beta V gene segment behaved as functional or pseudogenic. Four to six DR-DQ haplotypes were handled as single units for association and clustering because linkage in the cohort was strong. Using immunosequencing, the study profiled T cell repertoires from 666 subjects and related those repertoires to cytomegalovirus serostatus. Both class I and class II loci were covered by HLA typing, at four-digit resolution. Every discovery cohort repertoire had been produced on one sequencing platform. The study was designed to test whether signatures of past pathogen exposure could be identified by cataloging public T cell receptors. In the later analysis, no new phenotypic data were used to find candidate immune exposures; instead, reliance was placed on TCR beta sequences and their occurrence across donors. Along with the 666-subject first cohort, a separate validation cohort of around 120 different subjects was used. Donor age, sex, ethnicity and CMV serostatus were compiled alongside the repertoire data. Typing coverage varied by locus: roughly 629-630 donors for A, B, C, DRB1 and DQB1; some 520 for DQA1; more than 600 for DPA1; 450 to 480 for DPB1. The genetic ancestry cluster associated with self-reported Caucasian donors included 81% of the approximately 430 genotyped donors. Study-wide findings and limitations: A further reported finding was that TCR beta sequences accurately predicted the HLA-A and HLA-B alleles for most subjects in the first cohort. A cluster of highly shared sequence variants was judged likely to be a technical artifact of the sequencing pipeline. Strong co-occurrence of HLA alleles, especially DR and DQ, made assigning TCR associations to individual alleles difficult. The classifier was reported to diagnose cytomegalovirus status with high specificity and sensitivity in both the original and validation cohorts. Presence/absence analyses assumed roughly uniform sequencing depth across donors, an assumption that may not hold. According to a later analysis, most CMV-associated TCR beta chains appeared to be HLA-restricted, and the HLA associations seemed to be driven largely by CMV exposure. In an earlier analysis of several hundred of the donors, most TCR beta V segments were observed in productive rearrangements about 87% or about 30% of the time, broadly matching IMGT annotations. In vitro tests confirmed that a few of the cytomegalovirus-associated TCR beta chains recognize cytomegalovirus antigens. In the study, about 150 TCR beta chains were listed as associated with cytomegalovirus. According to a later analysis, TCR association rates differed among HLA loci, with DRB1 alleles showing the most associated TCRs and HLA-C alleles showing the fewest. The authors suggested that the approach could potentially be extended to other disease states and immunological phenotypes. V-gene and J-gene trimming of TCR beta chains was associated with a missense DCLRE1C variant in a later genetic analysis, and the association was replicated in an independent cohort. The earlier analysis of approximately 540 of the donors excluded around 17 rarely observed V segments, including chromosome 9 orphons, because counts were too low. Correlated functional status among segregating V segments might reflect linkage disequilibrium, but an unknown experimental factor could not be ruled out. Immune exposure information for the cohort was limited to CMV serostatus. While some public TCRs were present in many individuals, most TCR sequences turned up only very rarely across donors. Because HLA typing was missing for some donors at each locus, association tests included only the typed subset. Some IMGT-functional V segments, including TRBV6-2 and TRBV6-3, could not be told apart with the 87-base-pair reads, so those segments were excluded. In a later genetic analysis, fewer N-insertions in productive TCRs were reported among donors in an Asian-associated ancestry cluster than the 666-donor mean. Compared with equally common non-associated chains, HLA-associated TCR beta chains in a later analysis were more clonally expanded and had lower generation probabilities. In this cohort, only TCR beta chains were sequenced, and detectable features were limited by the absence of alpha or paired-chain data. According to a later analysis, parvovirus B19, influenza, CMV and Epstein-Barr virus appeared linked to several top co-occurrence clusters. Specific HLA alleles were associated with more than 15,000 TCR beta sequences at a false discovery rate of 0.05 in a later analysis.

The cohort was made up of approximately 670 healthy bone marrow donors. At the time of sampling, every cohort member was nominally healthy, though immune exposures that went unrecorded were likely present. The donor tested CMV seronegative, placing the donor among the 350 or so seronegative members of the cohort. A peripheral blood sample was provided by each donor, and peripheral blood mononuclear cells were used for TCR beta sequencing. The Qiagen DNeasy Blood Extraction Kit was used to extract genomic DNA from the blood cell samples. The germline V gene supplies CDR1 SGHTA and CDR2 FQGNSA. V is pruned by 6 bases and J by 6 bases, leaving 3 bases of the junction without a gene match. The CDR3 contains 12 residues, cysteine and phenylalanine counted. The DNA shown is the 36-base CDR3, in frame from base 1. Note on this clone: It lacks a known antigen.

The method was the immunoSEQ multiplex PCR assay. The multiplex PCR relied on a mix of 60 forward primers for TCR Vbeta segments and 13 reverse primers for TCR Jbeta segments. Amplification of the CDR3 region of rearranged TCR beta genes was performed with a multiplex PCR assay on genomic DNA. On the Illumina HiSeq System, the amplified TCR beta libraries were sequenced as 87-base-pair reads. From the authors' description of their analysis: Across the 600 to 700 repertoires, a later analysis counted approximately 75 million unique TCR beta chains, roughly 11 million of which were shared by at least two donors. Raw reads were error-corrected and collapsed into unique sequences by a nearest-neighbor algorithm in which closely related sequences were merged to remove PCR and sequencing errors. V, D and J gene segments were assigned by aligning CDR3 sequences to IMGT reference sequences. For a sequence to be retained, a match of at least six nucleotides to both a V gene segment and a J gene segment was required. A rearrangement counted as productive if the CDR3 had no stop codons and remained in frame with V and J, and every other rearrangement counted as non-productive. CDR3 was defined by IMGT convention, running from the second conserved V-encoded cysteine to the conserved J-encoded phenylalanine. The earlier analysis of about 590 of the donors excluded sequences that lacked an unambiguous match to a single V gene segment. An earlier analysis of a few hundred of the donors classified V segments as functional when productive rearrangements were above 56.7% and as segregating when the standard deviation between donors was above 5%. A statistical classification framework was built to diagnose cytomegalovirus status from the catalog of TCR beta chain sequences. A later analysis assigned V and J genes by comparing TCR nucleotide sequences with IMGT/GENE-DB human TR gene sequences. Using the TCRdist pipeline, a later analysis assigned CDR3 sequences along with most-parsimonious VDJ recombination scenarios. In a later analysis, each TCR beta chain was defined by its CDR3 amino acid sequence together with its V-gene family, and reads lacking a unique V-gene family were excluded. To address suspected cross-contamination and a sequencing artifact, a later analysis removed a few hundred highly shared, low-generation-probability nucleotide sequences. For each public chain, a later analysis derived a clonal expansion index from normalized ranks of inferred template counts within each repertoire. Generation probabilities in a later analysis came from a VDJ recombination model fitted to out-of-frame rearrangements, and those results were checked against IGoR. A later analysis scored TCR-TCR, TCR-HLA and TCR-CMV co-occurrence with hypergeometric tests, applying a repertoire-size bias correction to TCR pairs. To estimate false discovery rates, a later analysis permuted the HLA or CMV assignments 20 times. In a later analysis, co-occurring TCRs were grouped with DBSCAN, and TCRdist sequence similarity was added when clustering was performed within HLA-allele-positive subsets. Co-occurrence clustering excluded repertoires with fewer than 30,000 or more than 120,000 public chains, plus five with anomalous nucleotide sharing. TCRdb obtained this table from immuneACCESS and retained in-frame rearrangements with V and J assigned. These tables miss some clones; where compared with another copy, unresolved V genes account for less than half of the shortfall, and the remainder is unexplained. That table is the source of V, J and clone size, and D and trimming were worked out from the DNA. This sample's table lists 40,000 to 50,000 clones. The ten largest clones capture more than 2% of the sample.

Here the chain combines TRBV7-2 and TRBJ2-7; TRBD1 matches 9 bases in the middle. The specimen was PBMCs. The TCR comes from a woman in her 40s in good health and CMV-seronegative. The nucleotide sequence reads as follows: TGTGCCAGCAGAGGGGACAGGGTCGAGCAGTACTTC. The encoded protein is CASRGDRVEQYF.